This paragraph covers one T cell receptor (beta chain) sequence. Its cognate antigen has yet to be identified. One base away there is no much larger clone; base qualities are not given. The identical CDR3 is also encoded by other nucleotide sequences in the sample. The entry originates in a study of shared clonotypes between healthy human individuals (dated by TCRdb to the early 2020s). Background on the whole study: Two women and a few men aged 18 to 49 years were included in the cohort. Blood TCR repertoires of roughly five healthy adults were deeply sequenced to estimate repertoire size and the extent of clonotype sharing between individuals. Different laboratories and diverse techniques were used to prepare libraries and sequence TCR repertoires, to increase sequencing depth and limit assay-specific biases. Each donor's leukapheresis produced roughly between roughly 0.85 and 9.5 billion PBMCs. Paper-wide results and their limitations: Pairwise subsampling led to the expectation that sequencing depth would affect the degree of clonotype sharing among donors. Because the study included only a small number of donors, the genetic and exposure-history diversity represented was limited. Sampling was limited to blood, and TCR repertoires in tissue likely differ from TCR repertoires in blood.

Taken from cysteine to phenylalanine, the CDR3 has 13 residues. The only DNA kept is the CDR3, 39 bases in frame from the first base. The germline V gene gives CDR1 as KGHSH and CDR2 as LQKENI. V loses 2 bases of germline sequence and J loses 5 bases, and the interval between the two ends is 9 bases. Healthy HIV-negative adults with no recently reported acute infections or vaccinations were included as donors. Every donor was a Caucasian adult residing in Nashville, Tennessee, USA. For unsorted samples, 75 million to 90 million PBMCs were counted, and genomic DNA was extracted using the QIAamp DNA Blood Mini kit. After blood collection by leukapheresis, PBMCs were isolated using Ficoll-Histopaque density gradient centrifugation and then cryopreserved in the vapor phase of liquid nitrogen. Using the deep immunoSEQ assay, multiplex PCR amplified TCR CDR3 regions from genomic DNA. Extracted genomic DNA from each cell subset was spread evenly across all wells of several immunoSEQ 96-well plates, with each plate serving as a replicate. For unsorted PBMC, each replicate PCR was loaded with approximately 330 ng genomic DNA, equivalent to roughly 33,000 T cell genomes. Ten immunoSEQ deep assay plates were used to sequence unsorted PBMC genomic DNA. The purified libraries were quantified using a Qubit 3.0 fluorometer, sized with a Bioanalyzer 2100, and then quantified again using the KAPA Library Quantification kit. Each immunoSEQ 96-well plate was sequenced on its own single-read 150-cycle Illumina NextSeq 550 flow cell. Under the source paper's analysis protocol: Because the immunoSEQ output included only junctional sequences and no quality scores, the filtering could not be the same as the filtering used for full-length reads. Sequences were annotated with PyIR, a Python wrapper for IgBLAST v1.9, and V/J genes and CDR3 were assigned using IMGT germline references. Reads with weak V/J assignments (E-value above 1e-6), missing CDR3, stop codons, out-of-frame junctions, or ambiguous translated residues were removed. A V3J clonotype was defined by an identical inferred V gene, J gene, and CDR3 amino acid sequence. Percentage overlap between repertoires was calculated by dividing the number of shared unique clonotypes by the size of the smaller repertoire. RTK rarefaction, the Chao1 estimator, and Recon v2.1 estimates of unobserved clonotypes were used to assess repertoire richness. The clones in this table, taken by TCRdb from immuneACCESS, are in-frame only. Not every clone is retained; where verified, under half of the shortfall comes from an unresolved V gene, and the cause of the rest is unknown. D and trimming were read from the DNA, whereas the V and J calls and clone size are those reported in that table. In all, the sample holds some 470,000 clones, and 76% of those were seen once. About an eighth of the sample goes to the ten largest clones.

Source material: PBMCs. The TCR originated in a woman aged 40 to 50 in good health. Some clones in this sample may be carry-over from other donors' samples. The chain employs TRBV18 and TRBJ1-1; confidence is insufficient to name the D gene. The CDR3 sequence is CASSPGDDTEAFF. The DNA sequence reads TGTGCCAGCTCACCAGGGGATGATACTGAAGCTTTCTTT.